This TCR beta chain was observed in a study of blood T cells in healthy people across ages. Germline V gene lookup returns CDR1 SGDLS and CDR2 YYNGEE. Trimming took 4 bases from V and 0 from J, leaving 10 bases between them. This CDR3 comprises 15 residues. Study observations and caveats: Relative to aged donors, long-lived donors carried more naive CD4+ cells and displayed higher diversity.

A second 7 to 11 cycle PCR used barcoded and J-beta primers. TCRdb called the 5' RACE reads again in MiXCR, with one record for every CDR3 protein. Among 600,000 or so distinct CDR3 sequences listed, about 30% were seen once. Healthy Caucasian individuals from Russia aged roughly 6 to 100 were enrolled as donors. Isolation yielded PBMCs, at least 7 million per sample, in every case. The authors extracted at least 5 micrograms of total RNA per sample. Notes on this clonotype: The antigen is not known.

The chain joins TRBV9 to TRBJ2-2; D is unclear. Sequencing input: blood. The receptor was isolated from a woman older than 75 in good health. As DNA, the CDR3 is TGTGCCAGCAGCCCCAATTCCGCGAACACCGGGGAGCTGTTTTTT. Protein: CASSPNSANTGELFF.